This TCR beta chain was sequenced for a study of radiotherapy plus CTLA-4 blockade in lung cancer. Study conclusions and caveats: Subsequent to radiotherapy plus ipilimumab, tumor-derived TCR clones underwent expansion in blood. The best predictor of response was reported to be early blood T cell clone dynamics, with interferon-beta.

Sequenced by immunoSEQ multiplex PCR; TCRdb stores in-frame clones only, minus some. The sample lists roughly 76,000 clones; less than 85% were seen once. Between the trimmed V and J ends, which lost 6 bases and 0 bases, there was a span of 9 bases. Per the germline V gene, CDR1 is MDHEN and CDR2 is SYDVKM. The CDR3 extends over 14 amino acids. Each patient with chemo-refractory metastatic non-small-cell lung cancer was treated with focal radiation plus CTLA-4 blockade using ipilimumab. On this clone itself: The antigen is unknown.

The chain combines TRBV28 with TRBJ1-3, with D possibly matching TRBD1 (5 bases). Material: peripheral blood, obtained from a patient treated with radiotherapy plus ipilimumab. The TCR was taken from a human donor with non-small cell lung cancer whose response to radiotherapy plus ipilimumab could not be evaluated. For the CDR3, the DNA is TGTGCCAGCAGAGCGCAGGGCTCTGGAAACACCATATATTTT. Its translation: CASRAQGSGNTIYF.